This T cell receptor (beta chain) comes out of a study of OX40 agonist ivuxolimab in advanced cancers. Study background: Three patients had partial responses: one hepatocellular carcinoma, two cutaneous melanoma.

V was cut by 1 base and J by 9 bases, with 13 bases left in between. Germline V CDR1 and CDR2: SGHTA, FQGTGA. This CDR3 is built from 14 residues. Generated by immunoSEQ multiplex PCR, the TCRdb table keeps only in-frame clones and is missing some. The sample lists about 110,000 clones, roughly 90% seen once, with 0.66% in the top ten. This sequence was found in an adult with an advanced solid tumor such as melanoma, head and neck, liver or kidney cancer. The chain is built from TRBV7-3 and TRBJ2-1; unclear D gene. The sequencing here drew on CD4+ or CD8+ T cells sorted from blood, taken in a trial of the OX40 agonist ivuxolimab. The CDR3 is CASSLIAGKSEQFF. As DNA, the CDR3 is TGTGCCAGCAGCTTAATTGCTGGAAAGAGTGAGCAGTTCTTC.